This TCR beta chain emerged from a study of blood T cell repertoires in COVID-19. This CDR3 is 16 amino acids long. Germline V CDR1 and CDR2: MDHEN, SYDVKM. The germline V and J ends were trimmed by 5 bases and 2 bases, with 18 bases remaining between them. Per the original methods: It was from reference gene primer amplification that nucleated cell counts were estimated. TCRdb's copy holds only in-frame clones and misses some; the assay was immunoSEQ multiplex PCR. Clone size and V and J calls were adopted from that table, with D and trimming inferred from the DNA. Found here are 45,000 to 60,000 clones, more than 75% of them singletons; the top ten hold under 6%. Study members were between roughly 18 and 100 years old and lived in roughly 24 US regions. This clone was seen a few times.

This sequence joins TRBV28 and TRBJ1-2; tentative D call: TRBD1 (6 bases). Input material: PBMCs or T cells enriched from blood (not recorded which). The receptor was isolated from a woman aged 45-65 years with acute COVID-19. This chain's CDR3 is CASSPSGGRRNYGYTF. In nucleotides, the CDR3 is TGTGCCAGCAGTCCCTCGGGGGGGCGACGGAACTATGGCTACACCTTC.